Following are 20 T cell receptor beta chains from one sample sequenced in a study of response to subunit inactivated influenza vaccine. In TCRdb, the RT-PCR reads were re-called with MiXCR into one record per CDR3 protein. The table shows approximately 170,000 distinct CDR3 sequences, with approximately 15% occurring only once. The material was CD8+ T cells sorted from PBMCs, obtained approximately 5 days after vaccination. The origin of the receptors is a man aged 50-59 years who received an inactivated influenza vaccine.

This clonotype has more than one count but fewer than ten. This chain joins TRBV10-3 and TRBJ2-7; D possibly corresponds to TRBD2 (7 bases). Trimming took off 1 base at V and 8 bases at J, with 18 bases between the two ends. In germline, CDR1 is ENHRY, CDR2 SYGVKD. The CDR3 is 15 amino acids. CDR3 residues: CAISEWGGDFLKQYF. In DNA form, the CDR3 reads TGTGCCATCAGTGAGTGGGGGGGCGACTTTCTGAAGCAGTACTTC.

This chain uses TRBV27 with TRBJ1-1; D gene uncertain. V was shortened by 1 base and J by 3 bases, with 9 bases between the two germline ends. The germline V gene has CDR1 MNHEY and CDR2 SMNVEV (reference sequence). The CDR3 is 14 amino acids. Here the CDR3 DNA reads TGTGCCAGCAGTTTATGGGGAAAGTACACTGAAGCTTTCTTT. Its translation: CASSLWGKYTEAFF.

The chain links TRBV11-2 to TRBJ1-1; a possible D gene is TRBD1 (5 bases). V was trimmed by 4 bases and J by 8 bases, leaving 11 bases between them. CDR3 length: 12 amino acids. The germline CDR1 and CDR2 sequences are SGHAT and FQNNGV. This CDR3 reads CASSSGSPEAFF. The CDR3, as DNA: TGTGCCAGCAGCTCAGGGTCACCCGAAGCTTTCTTT.

This clonotype was recorded many times. The chain employs TRBV12-3 or TRBV12-4 and TRBJ2-5, with 9 bases lining up with TRBD2. Germline trimming cut 7 bases from V and 3 bases from J; bases unmatched to any gene: 12. The CDR3 extends over 16 amino acids. The CDR3 nucleotides read TGTGCCAGCACCCTAAGCCCTAGCGGGGCCGAAGAGACCCAGTACTTC. It translates to CASTLSPSGAEETQYF.

There are a few counts of this clonotype. The chain combines TRBV9 with TRBJ2-7, with D possibly being TRBD2 (5 bases). V lost 0 bases, J lost 6 bases, and 10 bases lay in between. The CDR3 length is 13 residues. Germline values: CDR1 SGDLS, CDR2 YYNGEE. The CDR3 nucleotides are TGTGCCAGCAGCGTAGCGACTACCTCCGAGCAGTACTTC. Translating it yields CASSVATTSEQYF.

This clonotype was recorded at least ten times. V usage is TRBV20-1 and J usage is TRBJ1-1, with D unclear. Per germline, CDR1 DFQATT and CDR2 SNEGSKA (reference sequence). The CDR3 has 11 residues. The CDR3 is CSLFRGAEAFF. The CDR3 DNA sequence: TGCAGCCTCTTCCGAGGAGCTGAAGCTTTCTTT.

The chain employs TRBV4-1 and TRBJ2-3; 8 positions agree with TRBD1. Trimming removed 1 base from V and 2 bases from J; junction bases left unmatched: 5. The germline V gene encodes CDR1 MGHRA and CDR2 YSYEKL. The CDR3 length is 16 residues. The CDR3 loop reads CASSQGGQGPTDTQYF. The DNA of the CDR3 is TGCGCCAGCAGCCAAGGCGGACAGGGACCCACAGATACGCAGTATTTT.

This clonotype showed up just a few times. The J gene is TRBJ2-1, the V gene TRBV6-1; D is uncertain. CDR3 length equals 15 residues. Germline lookup yields CDR1 MNHNS and CDR2 SASEGT. V shed 6 bases and J shed 5 bases, with 17 bases lying between them. The CDR3 sequence is CASRAMAALHNEQFF. DNA of the CDR3: TGTGCCAGCAGAGCGATGGCGGCACTTCACAATGAGCAGTTCTTC.

V and J are TRBV12-3 or TRBV12-4 and TRBJ2-1, with 9 positions matching TRBD2. There are 17 residues in the CDR3. The V gene end was trimmed by 6 bases and the J gene end by 5 bases; junction bases not matched to a gene: 14. CDR3 sequence (DNA): TGTGCCAGCAGCTTGGGACCTCTAGCGGGAAGCCACAATGAGCAGTTCTTC. Translating gives CASSLGPLAGSHNEQFF.

This clonotype was counted between two and nine times. DNA for the CDR3: TGTGCCAGCAGCCAAGGGGTCCTGGGAGGGAACACTGAAGCTTTCTTT. Translating it yields CASSQGVLGGNTEAFF. The rearrangement joins TRBV14 to TRBJ1-1, with no clear D. Germline assignment: CDR1 SGHDN and CDR2 FVKESK. The CDR3 is 16 residues long. Trimming pared 1 base from V and 1 base from J, leaving 13 bases between.

This clonotype was detected a few times. The chain joins TRBV3-1 to TRBJ2-3, with TRBD2 identical over 7 bases. After removal of 0 bases from V and 0 bases from J, the junction contained 21 bases not matched to a gene. Germline V lookup: CDR1 LGHDT, CDR2 YNNKEL (reference sequence). CDR3 length equals 22 residues. CDR3 loop: CASSQDSSERDARSFSTDTQYF. The CDR3 DNA is TGTGCCAGCAGCCAAGATTCCTCGGAGCGGGACGCCCGGAGTTTCAGCACAGATACGCAGTATTTT.

This clonotype showed up many times. The chain couples TRBV29-1 to TRBJ2-1; no clear D. In germline, CDR1 is SQVTM, CDR2 ANQGSEA. V gave up 4 bases and J gave up 2 bases, with 15 bases separating them. The CDR3 loop spans 15 amino acids. The CDR3 region is CSVGGLDITYNEQFF. DNA for the CDR3: TGCAGCGTTGGGGGATTAGACATCACCTACAATGAGCAGTTCTTC.

Many counts were recorded for this clonotype. This chain uses TRBV27 with TRBJ2-7, with 8 positions matching TRBD1. CDR1 is MNHEY, CDR2 SMNVEV, per germline (reference sequence). The CDR3 consists of 13 residues. With 3 bases clipped from V and 3 bases from J, the junction kept 1 base outside the gene matches. The CDR3 sequence is CASSFGTGYEQYF. CDR3 nucleotides: TGTGCCAGCAGTTTCGGGACAGGCTACGAGCAGTACTTC.

In this sample, this clonotype turned up many times. The V call is TRBV10-3, the J call TRBJ1-2; no reliable D call. From germline, CDR1 is ENHRY and CDR2 SYGVKD. The length of the CDR3 is 13 residues. Trimming removed 3 bases from V and 3 bases from J, with 8 bases in between. The chain's CDR3 is CAISEARDYGYTF. DNA for the CDR3: TGTGCCATCAGTGAAGCCCGGGACTATGGCTACACCTTC.

This clonotype appeared a few times. This chain connects TRBV28 to TRBJ1-4; maybe TRBD1 (6 bases). Germline V gene data show CDR1 as MDHEN and CDR2 as SYDVKM. V was shortened by 6 bases and J by 8 bases, with 16 bases between the two germline ends. The CDR3 loop spans 14 amino acids. CDR3 sequence: CASSLTARGEKLFF. CDR3 DNA: TGTGCCAGCAGCTTGACAGCAAGGGGGGAAAAACTGTTTTTT.

The rearrangement joins TRBV7-9 to TRBJ2-6; D possibly corresponds to TRBD2 (6 bases). Trimming shortened V by 5 bases and J by 1 base, and 12 bases separated the two germline ends. Germline CDR1 SEHNR, CDR2 FQNEAQ (reference sequence). This CDR3 region has 16 residues. CDR3: CASSKLAESGANVLTF. The CDR3 DNA follows: TGTGCCAGCAGCAAACTAGCAGAATCTGGGGCCAACGTCCTGACTTTC.

The rearrangement joins TRBV19 to TRBJ1-1; D unclear. V lost 9 bases to trimming and J lost 4 bases, with 21 bases between them. Germline CDR1 LNHDA, CDR2 SQIVND (reference sequence). The CDR3 is 15 residues long. The CDR3, as DNA: TGTGCCAGCAATGGTTGGGCGGATTGGGGCACTGAAGCTTTCTTT. Protein product: CASNGWADWGTEAFF. Supplemented by reference TRBV19 and TRBJ1-1, the full variable domain reads DGGITQSPKYLFRKEGQNVTLSCEQNLNHDAMYWYRQDPGQGLRLIYYSQIVNDFQKGDIAEGYSVSREKKESFPLTVTSAQKNPTAFYLCASNGWADWGTEAFFGQGTRLTVV.

As to this clonotype: One base away lies a much larger clone, so this may be a sequencing read error. Because the CDR3 is missing its conserved closing phenylalanine or tryptophan, this is likely a read error. CDR3: CASSRHISYEQYL. For the CDR3, the DNA is TGTGCCAGCAGCCGGCATATATCCTACGAGCAGTACTTA. The chain links TRBV12-3 or TRBV12-4 to TRBJ2-7, with D unclear. Trimming left V 6 bases short and J 1 base short, with 10 bases between. The CDR3 contains 13 residues.

This clonotype was seen a few times. This chain links TRBV3-1 with TRBJ2-7; D gene ambiguous. Looked up from germline, CDR1 is LGHDT and CDR2 is YNNKEL (reference sequence). The CDR3 has 13 amino acids. V was clipped by 3 bases and J by 3 bases, with 9 bases between them. CDR3 sequence (DNA): TGTGCCAGCAGCCAGGACGGTCTCTACGAGCAGTACTTC. It is translated as CASSQDGLYEQYF.

The sample holds many counts of this clonotype. As DNA, the CDR3 is TGTGCCAGCAGCCAAGACCGGGGGACGGGAGTCTACGAGCAGTACTTC. It codes for CASSQDRGTGVYEQYF. The chain uses TRBV4-2 and TRBJ2-7; D might be TRBD2 (6 bases). Trimming removed 0 bases from V and 3 bases from J, with 15 bases in between. The CDR3 has 16 residues. Germline CDR1 and CDR2: LGHNA and YNFKEQ.